The 27 T cell receptor beta chains below were found in one sample sequenced in a study of blood T cell repertoires in COVID-19. Assay: immunoSEQ multiplex PCR; the TCRdb copy retains only in-frame clones and omits some. Of some 100,000 clones in the sample, more than 75% were seen once. Sequencing was performed on peripheral blood. These receptors were collected from an elderly woman with active COVID-19.

The rearrangement uses TRBV5-8 and TRBJ1-5; TRBD1 is a possible D gene (6 bases). The CDR3 extends over 15 amino acids. The V end was cut by 3 bases, the J end by 4 bases, with 14 bases between. From germline, CDR1 is SGHTS and CDR2 YDEGEE. The CDR3 sequence: CASSSRTARNQPQHF. The CDR3 bases are TGTGCCAGCAGCTCCCGGACAGCCCGTAATCAGCCCCAGCATTTT.

The chain carries TRBV18 and TRBJ2-2, with 8 positions matching TRBD2. CDR3 size: 15 residues. V gave up 3 bases and J gave up 3 bases; unmatched junction bases: 3. CDR1 and CDR2 from the germline V gene are KGHSH and LQKENI. CDR3 amino acids: CASSPRAGDTGELFF. CDR3 nucleotides: TGTGCCAGCTCACCTCGAGCGGGGGACACCGGGGAGCTGTTTTTT.

This clone appeared once. This rearrangement joins TRBV30 to TRBJ2-7; tentatively, D is TRBD1 (6 bases). V shed 2 bases and J shed 4 bases, with 18 bases lying between them. The CDR3 runs 15 residues. Germline values: CDR1 GTSNPN, CDR2 SVGIG (reference sequence). Written as DNA, the CDR3 is TGTGCCTGGAGTCTTGGACAGCCTGGGGCTTACGAGCAGTACTTC. Translated, it gives CAWSLGQPGAYEQYF.

V is TRBV11-1 and J is TRBJ1-2, with D perhaps TRBD1 (5 bases). The CDR3 spans 13 residues. The germline V gene has CDR1 SGHAT and CDR2 FQDESV (reference sequence). Trimming cost V 5 bases and J 6 bases, with 13 bases left between them. The CDR3 reads CASSIQDLDGYTF. The CDR3 DNA reads as TGTGCCAGCAGCATACAGGACCTGGATGGCTACACCTTC. Using reference TRBV11-1 and TRBJ1-2 for the parts outside the CDR3, the full variable domain is EAEVAQSPRYKITEKSQAVAFWCDPISGHATLYWYRQILGQGPELLVQFQDESVVDDSQLPKDRFSAERLKGVDSTLKIQPAELGDSAMYLCASSIQDLDGYTFGSGTRLTVV.

The chain couples TRBV6-2 or TRBV6-3 to TRBJ1-6; TRBD1 is a possible D gene (5 bases). Trimming cost V 0 bases and J 10 bases, with 13 bases left between them. Germline CDR1 MNHEY, CDR2 SVGEGT. The CDR3 consists of 15 residues. CDR3 DNA sequence: TGTGCCAGCAGTTACTCGGGGCTGGCGAACTCACCCCTCCACTTT. Translation: CASSYSGLANSPLHF.

The chain carries TRBV20-1 and TRBJ2-2, with D uncertain. Per the germline V gene, CDR1 is DFQATT and CDR2 is SNEGSKA (reference sequence). This CDR3 region has 14 residues. The ends were cut back, 3 bases at V and 4 bases at J, with 12 bases in the middle. The DNA for the CDR3 is TGCAGTGCTAGTTATTCTAGTCCCACCGGGGAGCTGTTTTTT. Protein sequence: CSASYSSPTGELFF.

The chain has TRBV15 and TRBJ2-3, with unresolved D. Looked up from germline, CDR1 is LNHNV and CDR2 is YYDKDF (reference sequence). V was pared by 0 bases and J by 2 bases, with 9 bases between. The CDR3 is made up of 15 amino acids. The CDR3 sequence is CATSREPDLTDTQYF. CDR3 bases: TGTGCCACCAGCAGAGAGCCAGATCTCACAGATACGCAGTATTTT.

In its sample, this clone was seen once. V and J are TRBV28 and TRBJ2-7; possibly TRBD2 for D (6 bases). Trimming pared 7 bases from V and 4 bases from J, leaving 23 bases between. The CDR3 runs to 16 residues. Germline values: CDR1 MDHEN, CDR2 SYDVKM. CDR3 in DNA: TGTGCCAGCACCGTTTTTGACGAGCGGGCTAGGTACGAGCAGTACTTC. Residues: CASTVFDERARYEQYF.

The genes are TRBV3-1 (or the pseudogene TRBV3-2) and TRBJ2-5, with 7 bases aligning to TRBD2. The V gene end was trimmed by 1 base and the J gene end by 5 bases; junction bases not matched to a gene: 7. The CDR3 extends over 15 amino acids. Germline CDR1 is LGHDT and CDR2 is YNNKEL (reference sequence). The CDR3 DNA reads as TGTGCCAGCAGCCAAGCTGTGGCCGGGGGGGAGACCCAGTACTTC. It specifies CASSQAVAGGETQYF.

This clone was picked up a small number of times. The rearrangement uses TRBV7-3 and TRBJ1-6; 11 positions agree with TRBD1. V shed 3 bases, J shed 10 bases, and the junction held 5 bases outside the gene matches. CDR1 and CDR2 (germline): SGHTA, FQGTGA. CDR3 length: 15 residues. The chain's CDR3 is CASSLTGTGGSPLHF. As DNA, the CDR3 is TGTGCCAGCAGCTTGACCGGGACAGGGGGATCACCCCTCCACTTT.

The CDR3 reads CASSYGQGASYEQYF. In DNA, the CDR3 is TGTGCCAGCAGCTATGGACAGGGGGCGTCATACGAGCAGTACTTC. The V gene is TRBV7-3, the J gene TRBJ2-7, with TRBD1 identical over 11 bases. This CDR3 spans 15 amino acids. The germline V gene has CDR1 SGHTA and CDR2 FQGTGA. Trimming cost V 4 bases and J 4 bases; bases outside gene matches: 6.

The V and J genes are TRBV27 and TRBJ2-1, with 7 bases that match TRBD1. Germline V gene data show CDR1 as MNHEY and CDR2 as SMNVEV (reference sequence). The CDR3 has 15 residues. V shed 3 bases and J 8 bases; nucleotides not matched to a gene: 10. The CDR3 bases are TGTGCCAGCAGTTTGAGACAGGGCCTCCGGGATGAGCAGTTCTTC. As protein: CASSLRQGLRDEQFF.

V gene TRBV24-1 combines with J gene TRBJ2-5; D call uncertain. V was shortened by 1 base and J by 4 bases, with 12 bases between the two germline ends. CDR3 length: 15 residues. The germline CDR1 and CDR2 sequences are KGHDR and SFDVKD. CDR3: CATSDFGQSGETQYF. As DNA, the CDR3 is TGTGCCACCAGTGATTTTGGCCAGTCGGGAGAGACCCAGTACTTC.

This clone was detected a few times. V is TRBV7-3 and J is TRBJ2-7; 8 bases map to TRBD2. Trimming at V came to 5 bases and at J to 6 bases, leaving 6 bases not matched to a gene. The CDR3 sequence is 13 residues long. Germline CDR1 reads SGHTA; CDR2 reads FQGTGA. Here the CDR3 DNA reads TGTGCCAGCAGCCGTAGCGGGAAAGCCGAGCAGTACTTC. Amino acid sequence: CASSRSGKAEQYF.

The gene calls are TRBV7-2 and TRBJ1-1; D might be TRBD1 (6 bases). V was pared by 1 base and J by 5 bases, with 8 bases between. Germline loops: CDR1 SGHTA, CDR2 FQGNSA. The CDR3 totals 13 residues. The CDR3 DNA reads as TGTGCCAGCAGCTTAGGGGGGCCAACTGAAGCTTTCTTT. This translates into CASSLGGPTEAFF.

This clone was picked up one time. The chain links TRBV28 to TRBJ2-5; 7 positions agree with TRBD1. The length of the CDR3 is 13 residues. The V and J ends lost 5 bases and 5 bases, in that order; junction bases with no gene match: 5. Germline lookup yields CDR1 MDHEN and CDR2 SYDVKM. This CDR3 is CASSKRGPETQYF. The CDR3 region has the DNA TGTGCCAGCAGTAAGAGGGGGCCGGAGACCCAGTACTTC. Full variable domain (rest looked up from reference TRBV28 and TRBJ2-5): DVKVTQSSRYLVKRTGEKVFLECVQDMDHENMFWYRQDPGLGLRLIYFSYDVKMKEKGDIPEGYSVSREKKERFSLILESASTNQTSMYLCASSKRGPETQYFGPGTRLLVL.

This chain uses TRBV7-8 with TRBJ1-1; weak D call: TRBD1 (5 bases). From germline, CDR1 is SGHVS and CDR2 FQNEAQ. V lost 5 bases and J 6 bases, leaving 16 bases between the germline ends. The CDR3 loop spans 14 amino acids. CDR3 protein: CASSAPGGSAEAFF. In DNA form, the CDR3 reads TGTGCCAGCAGCGCCCCCGGGGGAAGCGCTGAAGCTTTCTTT.

The chain combines TRBV5-4 with TRBJ2-5, with D perhaps TRBD1 (7 bases). The CDR3 is 14 amino acids. Germline V gene data show CDR1 as SGHNT and CDR2 as YYREEE (reference sequence). The V end was cut by 1 base, the J end by 5 bases, with 12 bases between. The DNA of the CDR3 is TGTGCCAGCAGCTTGAGGGCAGGGGGGGAGACCCAGTACTTC. The encoded protein is CASSLRAGGETQYF.

V usage is TRBV9 and J usage is TRBJ2-5; D unresolved. This CDR3 spans 16 amino acids. Trimming removed 4 bases from V and 4 bases from J, with 20 bases in between. Looked up from germline, CDR1 is SGDLS and CDR2 is YYNGEE. CDR3 amino acids: CASSNGGFQGGETQYF. The CDR3 nucleotides are TGTGCCAGCAGCAATGGCGGCTTTCAAGGCGGAGAGACCCAGTACTTC.

The genes are TRBV12-5 and TRBJ2-3, with 7 bases lining up with TRBD2. CDR1 is LGHNT, CDR2 FRNRAP, per germline. V was pared by 4 bases and J by 3 bases, with 10 bases of the junction left unmatched. CDR3 length: 16 residues. CDR3 coding DNA: TGTGCTAGTGGTTCCCCTCGGGGGGATGGGACAGATACGCAGTATTTT. Translation gives CASGSPRGDGTDTQYF.

The rearrangement links TRBV5-1 to TRBJ1-6, with D possibly TRBD1 on 6 matching bases. CDR1 and CDR2 (germline): SGHRS, YFSETQ. This CDR3 region has 14 residues. The V and J ends lost 4 bases and 10 bases respectively, with 15 bases between them. The DNA of the CDR3 is TGCGCCAGCAGCCTGGGACACCAAGAGTCACCCCTCCACTTT. Encoded protein: CASSLGHQESPLHF.

The rearrangement links TRBV7-2 to TRBJ2-3; D remains unclear. The ends were cut back, 8 bases at V and 4 bases at J, with 10 bases in the middle. The CDR3 has 12 residues. CDR1 is SGHTA and CDR2 is FQGNSA in the germline V gene. CDR3 sequence (DNA): TGTGCCAGCGAGGATCCCCCAGATACGCAGTATTTT. This sequence encodes CASEDPPDTQYF.

V is TRBV18 and J is TRBJ1-1, with TRBD1 as a possible D gene (6 bases). The CDR3 runs 13 residues. Germline values: CDR1 KGHSH, CDR2 LQKENI. The germline V and J ends were trimmed by 8 bases and 3 bases, with 13 bases remaining between them. CDR3 region: CASSRGMDTEAFF. CDR3 nucleotide sequence: TGTGCCAGCAGCAGGGGAATGGACACTGAAGCTTTCTTT.

This clone was seen more than once but under ten times. The CDR3, as DNA: TGTGCCAGCAGTTATGCGGGAGGGCGGGGCGAGCAGTACTTC. Its translation: CASSYAGGRGEQYF. The V call is TRBV6-5, the J call TRBJ2-7, with 9 nucleotides matching TRBD2. Germline V CDR1 and CDR2: MNHEY, SVGAGI. V trimming: 3 bases; J trimming: 6 bases; junction bases outside the gene matches: 6. The CDR3 runs 14 residues.

This clone was seen just once. V and J are TRBV6-5 and TRBJ2-7; 9 nucleotides align to TRBD2. The CDR3 has 15 amino acids. J lost 1 base, V lost 6 bases, and 7 bases had no gene match. Germline V gene lookup returns CDR1 MNHEY and CDR2 SVGAGI. The CDR3 reads CASRPGTSLSYEQYF. The CDR3 DNA sequence: TGTGCCAGCAGACCGGGGACTAGCCTTTCCTACGAGCAGTACTTC.

This clone came up once. The chain uses TRBV27 and TRBJ2-2, with D unclear. This CDR3 contains 13 residues. CDR1 is MNHEY, CDR2 SMNVEV, per germline (reference sequence). V was shortened by 5 bases and J by 5 bases, with 9 bases between the two germline ends. CDR3 DNA sequence: TGTGCCAGCAGTCCGCAGTTAACCGGGGAGCTGTTTTTT. Amino acids: CASSPQLTGELFF.

In this sample, this clone turned up a few times. The V and J genes are TRBV7-2 and TRBJ1-1; D perhaps matches TRBD1 (5 bases). The CDR3 is 16 residues long. The V end lost 5 bases, the J end lost 1 base, and 17 bases lay between the germline ends. Germline lookup yields CDR1 SGHTA and CDR2 FQGNSA. The CDR3 protein is CASSPSDNSPNTEAFF. Written as DNA, the CDR3 is TGTGCCAGCAGCCCGTCGGACAATTCCCCGAACACTGAAGCTTTCTTT.